This TCR beta chain was recovered during a study of cytotoxic CD8 clonotypes in ibrutinib-treated CLL. Across the study: By median around 66 months, approximately twelve had progressed and approximately 14 stayed remitted; responses had been 2 complete and approximately 24 partial. Response samples came after a median about 13 months of treatment, range 6 to 36.

The germline gives CDR1 MGHRA, CDR2 YSYEKL. CDR3 size: 16 residues. J lost 5 bases, V lost 1 base, and 7 bases had no gene match. The table came from immunoSEQ multiplex PCR; TCRdb's copy has only in-frame clones and leaves some out. The sample records 200,000 to 250,000 clones, 70% being singletons. The starting material was PBMCs, obtained after 12 months of ibrutinib treatment. The chain employs TRBV4-1 and TRBJ2-5; 10 positions match TRBD2. The sequence came from a human donor with chronic lymphocytic leukemia. CDR3 coding DNA: TGCGCCAGCAGCCAAGGGGCTAGCGGGAGTTGGGAGACCCAGTACTTC. Its translation: CASSQGASGSWETQYF.